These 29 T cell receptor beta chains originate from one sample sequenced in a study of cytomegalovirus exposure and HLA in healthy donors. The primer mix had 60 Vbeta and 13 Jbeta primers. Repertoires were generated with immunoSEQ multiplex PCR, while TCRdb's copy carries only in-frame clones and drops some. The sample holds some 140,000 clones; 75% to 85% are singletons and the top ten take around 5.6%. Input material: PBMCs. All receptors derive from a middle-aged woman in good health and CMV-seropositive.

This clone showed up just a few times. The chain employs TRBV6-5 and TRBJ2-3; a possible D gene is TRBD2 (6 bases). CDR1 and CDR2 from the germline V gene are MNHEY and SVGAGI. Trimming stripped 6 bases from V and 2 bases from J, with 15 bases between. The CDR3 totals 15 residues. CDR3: CASRRLDSSTDTQYF. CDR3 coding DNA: TGTGCCAGCAGACGACTAGACTCCTCCACAGATACGCAGTATTTT.

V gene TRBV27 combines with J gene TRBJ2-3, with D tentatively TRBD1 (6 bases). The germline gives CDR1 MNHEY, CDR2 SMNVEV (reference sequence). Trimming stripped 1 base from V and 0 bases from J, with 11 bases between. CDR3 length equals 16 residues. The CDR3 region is CASSLFQGSSTDTQYF. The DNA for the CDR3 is TGTGCCAGCAGTTTATTTCAGGGGTCCAGCACAGATACGCAGTATTTT.

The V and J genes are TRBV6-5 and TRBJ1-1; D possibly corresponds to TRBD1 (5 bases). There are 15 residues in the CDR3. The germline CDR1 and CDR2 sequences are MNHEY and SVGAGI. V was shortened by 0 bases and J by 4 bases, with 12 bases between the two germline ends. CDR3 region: CASSYSALGGTEAFF. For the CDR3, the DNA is TGTGCCAGCAGTTACTCGGCTCTGGGGGGCACTGAAGCTTTCTTT.

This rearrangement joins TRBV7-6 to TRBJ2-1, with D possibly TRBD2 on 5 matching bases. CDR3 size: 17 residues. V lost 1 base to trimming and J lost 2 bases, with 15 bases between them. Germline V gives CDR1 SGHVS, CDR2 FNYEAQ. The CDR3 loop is CASSLVRGWDTYNEQFF. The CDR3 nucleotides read TGTGCCAGCAGCTTAGTACGAGGGTGGGATACCTACAATGAGCAGTTCTTC.

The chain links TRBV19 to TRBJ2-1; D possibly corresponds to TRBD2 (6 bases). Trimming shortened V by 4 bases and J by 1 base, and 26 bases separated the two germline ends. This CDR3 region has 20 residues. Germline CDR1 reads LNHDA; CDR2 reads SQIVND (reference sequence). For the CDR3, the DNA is TGTGCCAGTAGTAGCCACCGGGACTGGCCCCACTCCTTTTCCTACAATGAGCAGTTCTTC. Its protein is CASSSHRDWPHSFSYNEQFF.

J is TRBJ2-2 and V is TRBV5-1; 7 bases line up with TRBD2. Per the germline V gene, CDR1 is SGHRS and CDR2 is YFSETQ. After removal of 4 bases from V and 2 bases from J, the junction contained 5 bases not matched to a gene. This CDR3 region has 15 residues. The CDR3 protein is CASSLGLSNTGELFF. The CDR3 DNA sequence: TGCGCCAGCAGCCTGGGACTATCCAACACCGGGGAGCTGTTTTTT. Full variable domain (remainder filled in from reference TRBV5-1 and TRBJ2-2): KAGVTQTPRYLIKTRGQQVTLSCSPISGHRSVSWYQQTPGQGLQFLFEYFSETQRNKGNFPGRFSGRQFSNSRSEMNVSTLELGDSALYLCASSLGLSNTGELFFGEGSRLTVL.

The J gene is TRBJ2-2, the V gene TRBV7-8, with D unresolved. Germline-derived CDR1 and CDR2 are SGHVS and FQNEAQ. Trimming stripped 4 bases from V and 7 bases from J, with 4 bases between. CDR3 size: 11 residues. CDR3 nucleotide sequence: TGTGCCAGCAGCTCTATCGGGGAGCTGTTTTTT. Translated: CASSSIGELFF.

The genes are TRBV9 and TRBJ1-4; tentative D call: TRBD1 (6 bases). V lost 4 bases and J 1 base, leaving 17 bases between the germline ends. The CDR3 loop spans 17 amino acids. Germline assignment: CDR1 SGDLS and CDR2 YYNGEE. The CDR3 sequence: CASSSRGPRGTNEKLFF. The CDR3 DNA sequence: TGTGCCAGCAGCTCAAGGGGACCCAGGGGAACTAATGAAAAACTGTTTTTT.

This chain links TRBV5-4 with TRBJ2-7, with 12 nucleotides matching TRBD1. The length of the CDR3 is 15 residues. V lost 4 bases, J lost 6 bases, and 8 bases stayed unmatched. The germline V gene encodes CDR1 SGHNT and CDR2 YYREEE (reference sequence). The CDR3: CASSAPGQGAGEQYF. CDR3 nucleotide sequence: TGTGCCAGCAGCGCGCCGGGACAGGGGGCGGGCGAGCAGTACTTC.

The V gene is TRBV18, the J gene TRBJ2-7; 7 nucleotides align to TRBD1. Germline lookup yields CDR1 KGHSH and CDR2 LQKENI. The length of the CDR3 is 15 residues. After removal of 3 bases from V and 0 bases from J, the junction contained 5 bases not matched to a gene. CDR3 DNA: TGTGCCAGCTCACCCGACAGGGTTAGCTCCTACGAGCAGTACTTC. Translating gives CASSPDRVSSYEQYF. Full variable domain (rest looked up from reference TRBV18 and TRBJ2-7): NAGVMQNPRHLVRRRGQEARLRCSPMKGHSHVYWYRQLPEEGLKFMVYLQKENIIDESGMPKERFSAEFPKEGPSILRIQQVVRGDSAAYFCASSPDRVSSYEQYFGPGTRLTVT.

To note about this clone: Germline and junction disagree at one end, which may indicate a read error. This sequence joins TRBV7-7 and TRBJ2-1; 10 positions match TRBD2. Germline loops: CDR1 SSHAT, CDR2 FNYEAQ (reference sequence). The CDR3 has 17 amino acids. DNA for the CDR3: TGTGCTAGCAGCTTAGCGTCGTCTAGCGGGAGTGACAATGAGCAGTTCTTC. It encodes CASSLASSSGSDNEQFF.

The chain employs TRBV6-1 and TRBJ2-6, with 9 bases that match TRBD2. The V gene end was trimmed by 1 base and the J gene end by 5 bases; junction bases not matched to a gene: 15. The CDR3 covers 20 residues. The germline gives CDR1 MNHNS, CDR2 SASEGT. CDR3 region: CASSEELRLAETPRANVLTF. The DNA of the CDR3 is TGTGCCAGCAGTGAAGAACTTAGACTAGCGGAAACCCCCCGGGCCAACGTCCTGACTTTC.

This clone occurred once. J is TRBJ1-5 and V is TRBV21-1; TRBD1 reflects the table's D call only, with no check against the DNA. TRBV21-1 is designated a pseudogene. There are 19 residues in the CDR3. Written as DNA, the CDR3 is TGTGCCAGCAGCACCCGTCCAGGGACAGGGAAGTCAAAGAATCAGCCCCAGCATTTT. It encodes CASSTRPGTGKSKNQPQHF.

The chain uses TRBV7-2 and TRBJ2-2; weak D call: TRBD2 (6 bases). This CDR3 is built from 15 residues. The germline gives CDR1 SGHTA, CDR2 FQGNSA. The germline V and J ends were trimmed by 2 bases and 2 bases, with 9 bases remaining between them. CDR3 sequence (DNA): TGTGCCAGCAGCTTAAGGCGGGGCAACACCGGGGAGCTGTTTTTT. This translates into CASSLRRGNTGELFF.

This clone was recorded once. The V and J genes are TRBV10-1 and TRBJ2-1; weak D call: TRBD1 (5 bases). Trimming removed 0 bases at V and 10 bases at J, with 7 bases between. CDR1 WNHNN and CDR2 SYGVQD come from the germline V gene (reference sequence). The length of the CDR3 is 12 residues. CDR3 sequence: CASSESGREQFF. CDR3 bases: TGCGCCAGCAGTGAGTCGGGGCGGGAGCAGTTCTTC.

CDR3 sequence: CASSPDRRRSGELFF. The CDR3 bases are TGTGCCAGCAGTCCTGACAGGCGCCGCTCCGGGGAGCTGTTTTTT. The rearrangement joins TRBV28 to TRBJ2-2, with a tentative D call TRBD1 (6 bases). V was shortened by 5 bases and J by 6 bases, with 16 bases between the two germline ends. CDR1 and CDR2 (germline): MDHEN, SYDVKM. This CDR3 has 15 amino acids.

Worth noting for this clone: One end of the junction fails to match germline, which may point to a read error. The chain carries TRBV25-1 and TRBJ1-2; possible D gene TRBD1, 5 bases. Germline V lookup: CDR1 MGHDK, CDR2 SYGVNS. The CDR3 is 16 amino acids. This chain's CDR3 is CASSELGGQFFYGYPF. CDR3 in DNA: TGTGCCAGCAGTGAATTGGGAGGACAATTCTTCTATGGCTACCCCTTC.

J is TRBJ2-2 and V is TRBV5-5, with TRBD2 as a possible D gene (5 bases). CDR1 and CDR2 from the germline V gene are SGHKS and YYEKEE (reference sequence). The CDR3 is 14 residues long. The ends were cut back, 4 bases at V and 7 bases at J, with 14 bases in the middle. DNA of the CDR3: TGTGCCAGCAGCCTGATAATTCGGGGCGGGGAGCTGTTTTTT. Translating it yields CASSLIIRGGELFF.

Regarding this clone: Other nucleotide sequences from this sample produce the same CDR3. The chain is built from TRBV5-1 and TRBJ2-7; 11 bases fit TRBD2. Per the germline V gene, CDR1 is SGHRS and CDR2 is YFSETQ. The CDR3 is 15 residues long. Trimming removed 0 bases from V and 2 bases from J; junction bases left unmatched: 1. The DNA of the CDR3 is TGCGCCAGCAGCTTGGTAGCGGGAGGGCCCTACGAGCAGTACTTC. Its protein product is CASSLVAGGPYEQYF.

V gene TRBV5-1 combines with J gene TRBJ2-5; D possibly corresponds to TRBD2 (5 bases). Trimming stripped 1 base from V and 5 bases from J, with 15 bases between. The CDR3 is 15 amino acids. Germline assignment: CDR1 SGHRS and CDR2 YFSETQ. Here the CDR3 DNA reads TGCGCCAGCAGCTTGACTAGACTGGAGGCGGAGACCCAGTACTTC. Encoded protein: CASSLTRLEAETQYF.

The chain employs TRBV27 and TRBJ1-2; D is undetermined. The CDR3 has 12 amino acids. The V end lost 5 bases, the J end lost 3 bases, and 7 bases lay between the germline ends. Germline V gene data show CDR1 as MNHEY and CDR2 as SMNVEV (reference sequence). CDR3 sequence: CASSTRDYGYTF. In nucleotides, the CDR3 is TGTGCCAGCAGTACTCGGGACTATGGCTACACCTTC.

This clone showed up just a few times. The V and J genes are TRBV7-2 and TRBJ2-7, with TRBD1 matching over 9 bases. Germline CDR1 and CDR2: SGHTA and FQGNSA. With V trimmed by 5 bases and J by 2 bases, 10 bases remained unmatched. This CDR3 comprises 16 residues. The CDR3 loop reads CASSPSSGTGPYEQYF. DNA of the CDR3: TGTGCCAGCAGCCCCTCCTCCGGGACAGGGCCCTACGAGCAGTACTTC.

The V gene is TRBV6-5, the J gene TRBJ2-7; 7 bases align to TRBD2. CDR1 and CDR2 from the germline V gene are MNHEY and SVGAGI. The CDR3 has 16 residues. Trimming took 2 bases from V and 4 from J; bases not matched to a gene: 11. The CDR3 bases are TGTGCCAGCAGTTACCGGGGGGTAGCGGAGGATTACGAGCAGTACTTC. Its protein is CASSYRGVAEDYEQYF.

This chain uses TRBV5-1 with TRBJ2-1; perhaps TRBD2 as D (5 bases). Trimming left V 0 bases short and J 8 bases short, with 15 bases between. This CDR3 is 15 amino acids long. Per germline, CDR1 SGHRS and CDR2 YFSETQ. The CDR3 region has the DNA TGCGCCAGCAGCTTGGTCACTAGTTCGTCCCATGAGCAGTTCTTC. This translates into CASSLVTSSSHEQFF.

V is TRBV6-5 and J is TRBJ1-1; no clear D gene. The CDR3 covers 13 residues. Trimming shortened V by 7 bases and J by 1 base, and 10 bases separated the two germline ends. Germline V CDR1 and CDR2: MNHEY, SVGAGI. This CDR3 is CASTQVGNTEAFF. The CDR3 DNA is TGTGCCAGCACCCAAGTCGGGAACACTGAAGCTTTCTTT.

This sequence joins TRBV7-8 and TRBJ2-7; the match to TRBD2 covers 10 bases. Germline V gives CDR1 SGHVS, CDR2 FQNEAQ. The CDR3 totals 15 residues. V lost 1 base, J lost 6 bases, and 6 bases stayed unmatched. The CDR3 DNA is TGTGCCAGCAGCTTAGTGCTAGCGGGAGTCTCCGAGCAGTACTTC. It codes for CASSLVLAGVSEQYF.

This CDR3 reads CASSPSTGRETQYF. In DNA, the CDR3 is TGCGCCAGCAGCCCATCGACAGGGAGAGAGACCCAGTACTTC. The chain carries TRBV4-1 and TRBJ2-5; TRBD1 agrees at 7 bases. After removal of 4 bases from V and 4 bases from J, the junction contained 6 bases not matched to a gene. This CDR3 is built from 14 residues. CDR1 and CDR2 from the germline V gene are MGHRA and YSYEKL.

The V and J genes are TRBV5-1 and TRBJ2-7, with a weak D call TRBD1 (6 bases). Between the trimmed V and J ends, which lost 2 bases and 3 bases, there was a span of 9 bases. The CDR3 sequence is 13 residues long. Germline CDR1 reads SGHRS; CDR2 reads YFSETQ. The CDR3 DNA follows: TGCGCCAGCAGCTTTGACAGGCACTACGAGCAGTACTTC. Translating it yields CASSFDRHYEQYF. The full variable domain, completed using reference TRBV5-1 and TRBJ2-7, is KAGVTQTPRYLIKTRGQQVTLSCSPISGHRSVSWYQQTPGQGLQFLFEYFSETQRNKGNFPGRFSGRQFSNSRSEMNVSTLELGDSALYLCASSFDRHYEQYFGPGTRLTVT.

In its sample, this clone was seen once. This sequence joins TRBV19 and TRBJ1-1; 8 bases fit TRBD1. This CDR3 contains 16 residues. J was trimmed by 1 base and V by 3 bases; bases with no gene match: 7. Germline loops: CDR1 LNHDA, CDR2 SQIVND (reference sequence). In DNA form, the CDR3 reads TGTGCCAGTAGTATCAACAGGGGGTTCGGGAACACTGAAGCTTTCTTT. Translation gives CASSINRGFGNTEAFF.